In this sample, the clone carrying this TCR beta chain turned up a few times. Its antigen is as yet unknown. Germline V CDR1 and CDR2: MDHEN, SYDVKM. The germline V and J ends were trimmed by 10 bases and 3 bases, with 16 bases remaining between them. This CDR3 is built from 14 residues. This sample stems from a study of T-cell reconstitution after alpha-beta-depleted transplantation in children. Study-level findings and limits: TCRbeta diversity was high at day 60 in some patients (a result of surviving recipient T cells and thymic progenitors).

Unique molecular identifiers were built into the TCRbeta library. TCRdb used MiXCR to reprocess the PCR reads, holding one entry per CDR3 protein. The data contain 250,000 to 400,000 distinct CDR3 sequences, around 25% of them singletons. This TCR derives from a male patient aged 10 to 17 who had a stem cell transplant for acute lymphoblastic leukemia, so the T cells may come from the graft donor. This sample comprised PBMCs, mostly from graft donor cells, obtained 180 days after TCRalphabeta/CD19-depleted stem cell transplant. The chain combines TRBV28 with TRBJ2-1; D perhaps matches TRBD2 (7 bases). CDR3 sequence reads: CATFEGGYYNEQFF. CDR3 in DNA: TGTGCCACCTTTGAGGGGGGGTACTACAATGAGCAGTTCTTC.